This T cell receptor (beta chain) emerged from a study of blood T cells in healthy people across ages. The use of a sample-barcoded 5' primer and a J-beta primer mix characterized a second PCR of about 7 to 12 cycles. Every cDNA molecule bore a tag from a template-switch adaptor containing 12 random nucleotides. TCRdb reprocessed the 5' RACE reads via MiXCR and lists one record per CDR3 protein. There are around 900,000 distinct CDR3 sequences in the sample; roughly 50% occur only once, and 20% to 25% lies in the top ten. Trimming took 6 bases from V and 1 from J; bases not matched to a gene: 9. Germline values: CDR1 SGHTA, CDR2 FQGNSA. This CDR3 is built from 16 residues.

Sequencing was performed on blood. This receptor was obtained from a woman aged 55 to 70 in good health. V usage is TRBV7-2 and J usage is TRBJ2-3, with TRBD2 matching over 8 bases. The CDR3 nucleotides are TGTGCCAGCAGTTGGGGAGCGGGAGAGGGCACAGATACGCAGTATTTT. This gives the protein CASSWGAGEGTDTQYF.